Shown below are 11 T cell receptor beta chains from a single sample sequenced in a study of blood T cell repertoires in COVID-19. Data came from immunoSEQ multiplex PCR; TCRdb stores just in-frame clones and leaves some out. The sample consists of approximately 62,000 clones, 80% to 90% of them appearing once. The sample comprised peripheral blood. The receptors stem from a human donor with active COVID-19. The donor label of this sample is uncertain.

The CDR3 nucleotides read TGTGCCAGCAGTCCCGGGACAGTACAGGAAAAACTGTTTTTT. It yields the protein CASSPGTVQEKLFF. J is TRBJ1-4 and V is TRBV27, with 7 bases matching TRBD1. V shed 5 bases and J 8 bases; nucleotides not matched to a gene: 8. The CDR3 totals 14 residues. From germline, CDR1 is MNHEY and CDR2 SMNVEV (reference sequence).

This clone was picked up one time. The V call is TRBV7-6, the J call TRBJ2-3, with D tentatively TRBD2 (6 bases). Germline CDR1 reads SGHVS; CDR2 reads FNYEAQ. The CDR3 runs to 16 residues. V was pared by 5 bases and J by 6 bases, with 21 bases between. The CDR3 DNA is TGTGCCAGCAGCCCCCAATCTTGGGCGGGGCGGGATACGCAGTATTTT. Translated: CASSPQSWAGRDTQYF.

J is TRBJ2-4 and V is TRBV21-1; TRBD1, the table's D call, was not compared with the DNA. TRBV21-1 is described as a pseudogene. This CDR3 region has 15 residues. The CDR3 coding sequence is TGTGCCAGCAGCAAAACAGGGGCAGCCAAAAACATTCAGTACTTC. Translated: CASSKTGAAKNIQYF.

This CDR3 reads CASSLNRGSYEQYF. The CDR3 bases are TGTGCCAGCAGCTTAAACAGGGGTTCCTACGAGCAGTACTTC. This rearrangement joins TRBV7-3 to TRBJ2-7; TRBD1 aligns across 7 bases. The CDR3 covers 14 residues. The germline V gene encodes CDR1 SGHTA and CDR2 FQGTGA. The junction had 1 base not matched to a gene; V was cut back by 1 base and J by 1 base.

V is TRBV11-2 and J is TRBJ2-3; 7 nucleotides match TRBD2. The CDR3 has 16 residues. V lost 5 bases, J lost 0 bases, and 8 bases stayed unmatched. In germline, CDR1 is SGHAT, CDR2 FQNNGV. In DNA, the CDR3 is TGTGCCAGCAGCCCGCCCCTAGCGGAGAGCACAGATACGCAGTATTTT. Amino acids: CASSPPLAESTDTQYF.

The chain links TRBV28 to TRBJ2-7, with 10 bases fitting TRBD1. The germline V gene encodes CDR1 MDHEN and CDR2 SYDVKM. The CDR3 has 15 amino acids. J was trimmed by 7 bases and V by 7 bases; bases with no gene match: 13. CDR3 sequence: CASIRRDRGLEEQYF. CDR3 in DNA: TGTGCCAGCATCCGCCGGGACAGGGGTTTGGAAGAGCAGTACTTC.

CDR3 loop: CASSSGKAWNYGYTF. DNA of the CDR3: TGTGCCAGCAGCTCGGGAAAGGCCTGGAACTATGGCTACACCTTC. The chain links TRBV13 to TRBJ1-2; D is unclear. CDR3 length: 15 amino acids. V was clipped by 4 bases and J by 2 bases, with 14 bases between them. The V gene's germline CDR1 is PRHDT and CDR2 FYEKMQ (reference sequence).

CDR3 sequence: CASRALNTEAFF. CDR3 DNA: TGTGCCAGCAGGGCTCTGAACACTGAAGCTTTCTTT. The chain links TRBV14 to TRBJ1-1; D is undetermined. There are 12 residues in the CDR3. Germline V CDR1 and CDR2: SGHDN, FVKESK. The V gene lost 6 bases and the J gene lost 0 bases, with 5 bases spanning the gap.

The chain uses TRBV7-2 and TRBJ1-3; D remains ambiguous. Per germline, CDR1 SGHTA and CDR2 FQGNSA. Trimming shortened V by 5 bases and J by 4 bases, and 9 bases separated the two germline ends. The length of the CDR3 is 13 residues. CDR3 protein: CASSPTSGNTIYF. DNA of the CDR3: TGTGCCAGCAGCCCGACATCCGGAAACACCATATATTTT.

V and J are TRBV6-5 and TRBJ2-7, with D possibly TRBD1 on 5 matching bases. V was clipped by 5 bases and J by 2 bases, with 13 bases between them. Germline assignment: CDR1 MNHEY and CDR2 SVGAGI. This CDR3 spans 14 amino acids. CDR3 nucleotides: TGTGCCAGCAGTAGGGGCGGCAACACCTACGAGCAGTACTTC. The encoded protein is CASSRGGNTYEQYF.

The chain couples TRBV15 to TRBJ1-1; 8 nucleotides match TRBD1. The germline CDR1 and CDR2 sequences are LNHNV and YYDKDF (reference sequence). V lost 5 bases, J lost 10 bases, and 15 bases stayed unmatched. This CDR3 is built from 15 residues. The CDR3 reads CATSYQGALTSGAFF. CDR3 sequence (DNA): TGTGCCACCAGCTATCAGGGGGCCCTTACTTCAGGAGCTTTCTTT.